The present entry profiles one TCR beta chain with its context. This entry belongs to a study of PD-1 blockade in classical Hodgkin lymphoma. TCRdb's table, derived via immunoSEQ multiplex PCR, lists solely in-frame clones and lacks some. Here the sample spans roughly 5,000 clones, about 86% being singletons. Time point indicated: newly diagnosed, previously untreated cHL patient sample. Isolated CD8+ T cells were derived from thawed PBMCs through magnetic negative selection. Sequenced material: CD8+ T cells from blood. This sequence originates from a human donor with classical Hodgkin lymphoma.

CDR3 residues: CAWSVVLSKNEQFF. CDR3 nucleotides: TGTGCCTGGAGTGTGGTACTATCTAAGAATGAGCAGTTCTTC. The V gene is TRBV30, the J gene TRBJ2-1, with unresolved D. This CDR3 has 14 amino acids. V was clipped by 0 bases and J by 7 bases, with 13 bases between them. Germline V gene lookup returns CDR1 GTSNPN and CDR2 SVGIG (reference sequence).